This T cell receptor beta chain was retrieved from a study of shared clonotypes between healthy human individuals. Findings and caveats of the study: With a few donors compared, around 5% of naive CD4 clonotypes were shared. Tissues were not sampled, only blood, and their repertoires likely differ.

This clone is a singleton in its sample. The antigen remains undetermined. CDR3 length equals 13 residues. Deletions cut 6 bases from V and 5 bases from J, with 13 bases between. The germline V gene has CDR1 LNHDA and CDR2 SQIVND (reference sequence). Clones were sequenced by immunoSEQ multiplex PCR, and TCRdb holds only the in-frame ones, with some missing. The table shows roughly 2.2 million clones, with just under 95% occurring only once. Sequencing used naive CD4+ T cells from PBMCs. The subset is: CD45RA+ positively selected. The sequence was collected from a man between 18 and 29 years old in good health. Some clones in this sample may be carry-over from other donors' samples. The rearrangement uses TRBV19 and TRBJ2-5, with TRBD1 as a possible D gene (5 bases). The CDR3 region is CASSEGAWETQYF. CDR3 coding DNA: TGTGCCAGTAGCGAAGGGGCGTGGGAGACCCAGTACTTC.